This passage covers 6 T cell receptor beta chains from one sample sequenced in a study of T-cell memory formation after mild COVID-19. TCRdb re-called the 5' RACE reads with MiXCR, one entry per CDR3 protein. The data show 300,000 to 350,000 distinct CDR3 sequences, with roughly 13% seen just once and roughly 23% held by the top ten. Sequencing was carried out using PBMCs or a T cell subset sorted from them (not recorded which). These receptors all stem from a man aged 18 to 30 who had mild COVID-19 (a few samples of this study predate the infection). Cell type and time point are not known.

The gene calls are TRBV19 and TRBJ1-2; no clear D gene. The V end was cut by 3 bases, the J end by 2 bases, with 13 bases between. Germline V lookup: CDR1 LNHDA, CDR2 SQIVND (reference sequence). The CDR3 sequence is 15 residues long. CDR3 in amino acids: CASSMLTAANYGYTF. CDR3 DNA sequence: TGTGCCAGTAGTATGTTGACGGCTGCGAACTATGGCTACACCTTC. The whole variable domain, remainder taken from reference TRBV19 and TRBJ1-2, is DGGITQSPKYLFRKEGQNVTLSCEQNLNHDAMYWYRQDPGQGLRLIYYSQIVNDFQKGDIAEGYSVSREKKESFPLTVTSAQKNPTAFYLCASSMLTAANYGYTFGSGTRLTVV.

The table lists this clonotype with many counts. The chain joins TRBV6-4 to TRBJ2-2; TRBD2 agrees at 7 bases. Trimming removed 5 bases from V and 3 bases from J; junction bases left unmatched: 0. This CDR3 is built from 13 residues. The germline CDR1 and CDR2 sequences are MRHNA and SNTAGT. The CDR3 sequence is CASSSGDTGELFF. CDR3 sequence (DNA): TGTGCCAGCAGTAGCGGGGACACCGGGGAGCTGTTTTTT.

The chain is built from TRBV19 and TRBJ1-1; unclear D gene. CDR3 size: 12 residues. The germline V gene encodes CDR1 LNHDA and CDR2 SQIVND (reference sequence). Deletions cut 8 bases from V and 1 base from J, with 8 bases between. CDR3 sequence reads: CASGNRNTEAFF. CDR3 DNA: TGTGCCAGTGGGAACAGGAACACTGAAGCTTTCTTT.

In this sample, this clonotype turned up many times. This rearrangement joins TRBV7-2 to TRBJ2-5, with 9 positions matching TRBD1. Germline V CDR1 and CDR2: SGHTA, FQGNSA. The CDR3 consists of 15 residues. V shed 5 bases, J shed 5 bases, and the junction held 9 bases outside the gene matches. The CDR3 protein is CASSLDRGRRETQYF. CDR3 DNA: TGTGCCAGCAGCCTAGACAGGGGGAGGCGGGAGACCCAGTACTTC.

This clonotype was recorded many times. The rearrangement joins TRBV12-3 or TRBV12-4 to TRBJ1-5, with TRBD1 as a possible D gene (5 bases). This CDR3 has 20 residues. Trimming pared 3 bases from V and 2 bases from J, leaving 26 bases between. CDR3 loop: CASSFGRWQGGEFGNQPQHF. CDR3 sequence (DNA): TGTGCCAGCAGTTTTGGTCGGTGGCAGGGAGGCGAGTTTGGCAATCAGCCCCAGCATTTT.

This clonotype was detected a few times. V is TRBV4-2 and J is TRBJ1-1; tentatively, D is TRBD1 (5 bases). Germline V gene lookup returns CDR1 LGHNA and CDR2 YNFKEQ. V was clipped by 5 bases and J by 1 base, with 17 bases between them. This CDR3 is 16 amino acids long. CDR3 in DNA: TGTGCCAGCAGCACTGAAGAGGGGTTGGCGAACACTGAAGCTTTCTTT. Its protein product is CASSTEEGLANTEAFF.